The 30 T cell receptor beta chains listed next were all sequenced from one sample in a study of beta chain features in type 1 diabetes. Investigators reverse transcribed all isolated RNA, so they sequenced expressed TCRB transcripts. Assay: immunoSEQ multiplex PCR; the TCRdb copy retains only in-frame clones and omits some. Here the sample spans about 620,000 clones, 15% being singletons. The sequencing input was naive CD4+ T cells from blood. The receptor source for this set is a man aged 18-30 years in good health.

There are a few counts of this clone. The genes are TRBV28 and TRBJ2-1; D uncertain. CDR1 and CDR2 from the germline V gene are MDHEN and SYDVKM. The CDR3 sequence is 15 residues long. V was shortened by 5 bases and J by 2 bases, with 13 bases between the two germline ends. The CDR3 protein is CASSVSVGPYNEQFF. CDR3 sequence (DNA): TGTGCCAGCAGTGTAAGTGTGGGCCCCTACAATGAGCAGTTCTTC.

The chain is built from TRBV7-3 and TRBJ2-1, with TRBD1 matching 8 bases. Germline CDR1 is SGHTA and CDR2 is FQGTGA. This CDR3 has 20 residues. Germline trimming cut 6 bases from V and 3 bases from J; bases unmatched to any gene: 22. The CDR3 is CASSLTVGQGRRGNYNEQFF. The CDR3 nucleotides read TGTGCCAGCAGTCTAACTGTCGGACAGGGAAGGAGGGGGAACTACAATGAGCAGTTCTTC.

Here the CDR3 DNA reads TGTGCCAGCAGCTCTAGCGGGAGCCCCTACGAGCAGTACTTC. It specifies CASSSSGSPYEQYF. The rearrangement joins TRBV7-2 to TRBJ2-7, with TRBD2 identical over 10 bases. Germline trimming cut 4 bases from V and 2 bases from J; bases unmatched to any gene: 2. The CDR3 consists of 14 residues. From germline, CDR1 is SGHTA and CDR2 FQGNSA.

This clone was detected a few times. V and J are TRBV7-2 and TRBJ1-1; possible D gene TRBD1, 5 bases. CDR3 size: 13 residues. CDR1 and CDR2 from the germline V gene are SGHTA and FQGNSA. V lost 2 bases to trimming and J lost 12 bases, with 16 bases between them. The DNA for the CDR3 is TGTGCCAGCAGCTTAAGCGGGGGGGTACTAACTTTCTTT. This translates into CASSLSGGVLTFF.

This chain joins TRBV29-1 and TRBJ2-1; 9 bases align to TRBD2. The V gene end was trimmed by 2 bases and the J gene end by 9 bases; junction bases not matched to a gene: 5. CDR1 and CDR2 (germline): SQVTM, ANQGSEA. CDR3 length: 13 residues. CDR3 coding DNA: TGCAGCGTTGAAAGCGGGAGGAGGTTTGAGCAGTTCTTC. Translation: CSVESGRRFEQFF.

The CDR3 reads CASSPLSSGGERKDTQYF. The CDR3 region has the DNA TGCGCCAGCAGCCCGCTGAGTAGCGGGGGGGAGCGGAAAGATACGCAGTATTTT. The V gene is TRBV4-3, the J gene TRBJ2-3; 11 nucleotides agree with TRBD2. This CDR3 contains 18 residues. CDR1 and CDR2 from the germline V gene are LGHNA and YSLEER. J was trimmed by 5 bases and V by 4 bases; bases with no gene match: 14.

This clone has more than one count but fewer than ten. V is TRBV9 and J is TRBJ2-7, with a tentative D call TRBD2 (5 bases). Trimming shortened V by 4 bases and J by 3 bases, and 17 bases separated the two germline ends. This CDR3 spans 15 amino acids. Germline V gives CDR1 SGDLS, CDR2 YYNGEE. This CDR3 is CASSHSKTNGYEQYF. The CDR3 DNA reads TGTGCCAGCAGCCACTCCAAGACTAACGGCTACGAGCAGTACTTC.

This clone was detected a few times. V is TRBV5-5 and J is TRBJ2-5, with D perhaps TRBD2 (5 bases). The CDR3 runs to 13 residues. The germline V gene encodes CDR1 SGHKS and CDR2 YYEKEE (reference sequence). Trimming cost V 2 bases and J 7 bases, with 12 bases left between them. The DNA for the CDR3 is TGTGCCAGCAGCTTTGCGGACTCGGGGACCCAGTACTTC. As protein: CASSFADSGTQYF.

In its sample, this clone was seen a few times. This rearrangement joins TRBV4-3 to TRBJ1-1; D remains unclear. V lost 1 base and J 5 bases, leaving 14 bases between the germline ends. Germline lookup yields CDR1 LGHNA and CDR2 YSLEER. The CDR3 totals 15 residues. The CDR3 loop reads CASSQVARSRTEAFF. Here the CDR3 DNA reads TGCGCCAGCAGCCAAGTGGCCAGGAGTAGAACTGAAGCTTTCTTT.

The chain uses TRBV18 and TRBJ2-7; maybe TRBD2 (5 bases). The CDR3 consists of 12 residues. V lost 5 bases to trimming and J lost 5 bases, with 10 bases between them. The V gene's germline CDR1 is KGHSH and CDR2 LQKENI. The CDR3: CASSWTGDEQYF. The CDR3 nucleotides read TGTGCCAGCTCATGGACCGGGGACGAGCAGTACTTC.

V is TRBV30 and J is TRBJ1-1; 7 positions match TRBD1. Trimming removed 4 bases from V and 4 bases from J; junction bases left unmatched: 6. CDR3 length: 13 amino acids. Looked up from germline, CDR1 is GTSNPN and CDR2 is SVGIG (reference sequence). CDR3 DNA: TGTGCCTGGATAAACAACAGGGGCACTGAAGCTTTCTTT. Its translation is CAWINNRGTEAFF.

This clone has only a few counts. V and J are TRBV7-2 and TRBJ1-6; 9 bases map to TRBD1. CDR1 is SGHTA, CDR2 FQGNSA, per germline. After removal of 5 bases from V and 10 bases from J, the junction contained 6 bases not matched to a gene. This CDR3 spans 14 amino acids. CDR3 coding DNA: TGTGCCAGCAGCAGAGGACAGGGGAACTCACCCCTCCACTTT. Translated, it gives CASSRGQGNSPLHF.

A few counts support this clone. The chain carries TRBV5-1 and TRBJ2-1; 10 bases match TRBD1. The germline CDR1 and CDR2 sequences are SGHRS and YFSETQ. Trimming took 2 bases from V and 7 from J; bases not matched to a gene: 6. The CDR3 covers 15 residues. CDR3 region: CASSLRRQGANEQFF. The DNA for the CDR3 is TGCGCCAGCAGCTTAAGGAGACAGGGGGCGAATGAGCAGTTCTTC. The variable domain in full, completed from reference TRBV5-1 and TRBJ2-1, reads KAGVTQTPRYLIKTRGQQVTLSCSPISGHRSVSWYQQTPGQGLQFLFEYFSETQRNKGNFPGRFSGRQFSNSRSEMNVSTLELGDSALYLCASSLRRQGANEQFFGPGTRLTVL.

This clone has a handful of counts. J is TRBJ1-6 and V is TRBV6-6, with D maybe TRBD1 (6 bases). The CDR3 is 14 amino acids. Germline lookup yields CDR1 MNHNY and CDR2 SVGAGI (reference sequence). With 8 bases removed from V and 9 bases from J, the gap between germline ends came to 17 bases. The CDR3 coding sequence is TGTGCCAGCGGTACGAGGGTAGGGGGTTCACCCCTCCACTTT. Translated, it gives CASGTRVGGSPLHF.

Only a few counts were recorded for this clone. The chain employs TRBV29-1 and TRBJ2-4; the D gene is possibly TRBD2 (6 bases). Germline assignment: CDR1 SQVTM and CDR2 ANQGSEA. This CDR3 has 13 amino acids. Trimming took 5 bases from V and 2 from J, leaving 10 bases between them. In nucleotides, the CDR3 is TGCAGCGTTAGGCGGGAAACCAAAAACATTCAGTACTTC. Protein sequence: CSVRRETKNIQYF.

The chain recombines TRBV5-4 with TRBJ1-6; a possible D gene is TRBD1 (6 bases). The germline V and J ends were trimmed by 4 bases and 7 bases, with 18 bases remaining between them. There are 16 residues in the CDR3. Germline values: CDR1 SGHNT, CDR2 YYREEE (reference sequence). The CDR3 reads CASSLIGRGQNSPLHF. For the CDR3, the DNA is TGTGCCAGCAGCCTGATCGGGAGAGGACAGAATTCACCCCTCCACTTT.

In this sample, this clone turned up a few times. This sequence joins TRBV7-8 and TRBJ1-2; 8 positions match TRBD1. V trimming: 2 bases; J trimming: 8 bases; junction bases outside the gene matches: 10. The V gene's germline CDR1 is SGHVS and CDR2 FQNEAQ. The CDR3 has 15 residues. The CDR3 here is CASSLFGTGGFGYTF. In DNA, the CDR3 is TGTGCCAGCAGCTTATTCGGGACAGGAGGTTTCGGCTACACCTTC.

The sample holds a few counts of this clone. DNA for the CDR3: TGTGCCAGCAGCGCCGGGACTAGTACCTACGAGCAGTACTTC. It is translated as CASSAGTSTYEQYF. This sequence joins TRBV9 and TRBJ2-7, with TRBD2 matching 8 bases. Germline-derived CDR1 and CDR2 are SGDLS and YYNGEE. Trimming cost V 3 bases and J 2 bases; bases outside gene matches: 4. This CDR3 is 14 amino acids long.

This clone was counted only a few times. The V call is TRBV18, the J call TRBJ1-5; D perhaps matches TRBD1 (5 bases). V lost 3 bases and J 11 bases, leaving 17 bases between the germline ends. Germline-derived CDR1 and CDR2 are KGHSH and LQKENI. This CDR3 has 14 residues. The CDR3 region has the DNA TGTGCCAGCTCACCGGGGCAGTCCCCTGCGGCCCAGCATTTT. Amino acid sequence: CASSPGQSPAAQHF.

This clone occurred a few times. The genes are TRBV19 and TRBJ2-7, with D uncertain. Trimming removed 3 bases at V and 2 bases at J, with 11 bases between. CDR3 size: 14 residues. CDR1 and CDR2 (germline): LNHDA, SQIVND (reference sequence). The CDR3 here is CASSIRRQTYEQYF. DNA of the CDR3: TGTGCCAGTAGTATCCGTCGGCAGACCTACGAGCAGTACTTC.

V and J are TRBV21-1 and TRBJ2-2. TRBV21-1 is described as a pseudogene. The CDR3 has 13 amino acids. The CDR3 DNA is TGTGCCAGCAGCAAAGACCACACCGGGGAGCTGTTTTTT. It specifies CASSKDHTGELFF.

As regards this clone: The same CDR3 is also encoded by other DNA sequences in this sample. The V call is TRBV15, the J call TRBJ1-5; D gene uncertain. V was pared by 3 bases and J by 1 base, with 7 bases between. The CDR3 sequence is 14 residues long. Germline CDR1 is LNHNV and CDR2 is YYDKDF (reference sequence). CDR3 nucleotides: TGTGCCACCAGCAGGGGCGGGAGCAATCAGCCCCAGCATTTT. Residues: CATSRGGSNQPQHF.

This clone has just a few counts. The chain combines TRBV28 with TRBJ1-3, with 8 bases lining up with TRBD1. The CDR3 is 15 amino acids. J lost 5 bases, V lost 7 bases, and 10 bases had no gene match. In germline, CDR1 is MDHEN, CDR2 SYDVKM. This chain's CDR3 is CASTGEDRARNTIYF. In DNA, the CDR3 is TGTGCCAGCACGGGAGAGGACAGGGCTAGAAACACCATATATTTT. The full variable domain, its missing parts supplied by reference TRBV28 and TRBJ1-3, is DVKVTQSSRYLVKRTGEKVFLECVQDMDHENMFWYRQDPGLGLRLIYFSYDVKMKEKGDIPEGYSVSREKKERFSLILESASTNQTSMYLCASTGEDRARNTIYFGEGSWLTVV.

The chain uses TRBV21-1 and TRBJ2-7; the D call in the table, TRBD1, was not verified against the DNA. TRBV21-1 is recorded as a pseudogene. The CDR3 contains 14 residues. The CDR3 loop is CASSKMHSSYEQYF. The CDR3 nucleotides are TGTGCCAGCTCAAAAATGCACAGCTCCTACGAGCAGTACTTC.

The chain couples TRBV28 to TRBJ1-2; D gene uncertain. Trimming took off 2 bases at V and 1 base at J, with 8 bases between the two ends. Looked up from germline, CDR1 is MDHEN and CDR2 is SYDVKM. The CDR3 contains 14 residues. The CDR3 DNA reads TGTGCCAGCAGTTTACCAGCACATAACTATGGCTACACCTTC. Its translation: CASSLPAHNYGYTF.

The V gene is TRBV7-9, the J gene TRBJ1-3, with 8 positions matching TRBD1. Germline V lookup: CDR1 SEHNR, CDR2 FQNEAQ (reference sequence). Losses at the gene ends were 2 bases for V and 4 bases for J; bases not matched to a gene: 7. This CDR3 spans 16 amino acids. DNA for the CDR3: TGTGCCAGCAGCTTAATCCTCAGGGGGCAAGGAAACACCATATATTTT. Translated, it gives CASSLILRGQGNTIYF.

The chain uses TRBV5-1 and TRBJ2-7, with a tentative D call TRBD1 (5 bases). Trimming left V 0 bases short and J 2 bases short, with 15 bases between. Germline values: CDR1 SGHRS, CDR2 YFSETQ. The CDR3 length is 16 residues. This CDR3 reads CASSLGFVLGAYEQYF. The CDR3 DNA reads TGCGCCAGCAGCTTGGGATTCGTTCTAGGGGCCTACGAGCAGTACTTC.

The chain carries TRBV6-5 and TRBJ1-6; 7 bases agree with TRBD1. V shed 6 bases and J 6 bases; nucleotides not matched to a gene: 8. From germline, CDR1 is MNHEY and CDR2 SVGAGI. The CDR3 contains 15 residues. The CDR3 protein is CASSLSGTANSPLHF. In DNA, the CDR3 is TGTGCCAGCAGCCTCTCCGGGACAGCTAATTCACCCCTCCACTTT.

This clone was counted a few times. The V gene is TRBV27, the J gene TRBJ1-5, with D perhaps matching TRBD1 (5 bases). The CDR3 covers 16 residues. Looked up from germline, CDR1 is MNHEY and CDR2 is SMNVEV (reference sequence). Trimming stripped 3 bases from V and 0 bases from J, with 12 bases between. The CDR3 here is CASSFLGTASNQPQHF. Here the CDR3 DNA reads TGTGCCAGCAGTTTCTTAGGGACGGCTAGCAATCAGCCCCAGCATTTT.

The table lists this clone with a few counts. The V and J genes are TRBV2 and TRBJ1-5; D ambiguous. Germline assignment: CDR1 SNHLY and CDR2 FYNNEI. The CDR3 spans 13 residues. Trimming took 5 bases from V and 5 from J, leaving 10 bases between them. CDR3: CASSFRRDQPQHF. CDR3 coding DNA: TGTGCCAGCAGTTTTAGACGCGATCAGCCCCAGCATTTT.